These 8 T cell receptor beta chains share one sample of origin, sequenced in a study of tumor-infiltrating lymphocytes in primary liver carcinoma. A constant-region primer primed TCR beta cDNA synthesis from about 550 ng of total RNA. Slightly modified ARM-PCR served as the procedure for the TCR beta libraries. These libraries came from three rounds of nested multiplex PCR. Researchers ran the first two PCR rounds for 9 to 10 cycles each with TRBV1-TRBV30 forward primers and a C-beta reverse primer. Via MiXCR, TCRdb re-called the multiplex PCR reads, giving one row per CDR3 protein. The sample records about 22,000 distinct CDR3 sequences, around 81% being singletons. Starting material for RNA and DNA co-extraction consisted of about 19-32 mg of unsorted bulk tissue. What was sequenced was liver tumor tissue from sampling region 2. As to subset: tumor region T2, inferior pole. The receptor source for this set is a woman aged 25 to 45 with primary liver carcinoma and hepatitis B virus infection.

This clonotype has a handful of counts. Sequence at one end of the junction differs from germline and may be a read error. The chain links TRBV4-3 to TRBJ2-7; D is perhaps TRBD2 (7 bases). Germline V gene sequence: CDR1 LGHNA, CDR2 YSLEER. The CDR3 is 18 residues long. The CDR3 nucleotides read TGCGCCAGCAGCCAAGCTATGACGGGGGGCCACATTAGCTACGAGCAATACTTC. Translated, it gives CASSQAMTGGHISYEQYF.

As to this clonotype: One junction end disagrees with the germline gene, perhaps due to a read error. The chain employs TRBV4-3 and TRBJ2-3; TRBD2 aligns across 12 bases. The CDR3 has 18 residues. Germline V lookup: CDR1 LGHNA, CDR2 YSLEER. The CDR3 sequence is CASSQGGLAGGPTDTQYF. CDR3 bases: TGCGCCAGCAGCCAAGGAGGCCTAGCGGGAGGGCCAACAGATACGCAGTATTTC.

V and J are TRBV11-2 and TRBJ1-1, with 9 bases fitting TRBD1. Unmatched junction bases numbered 21, after V lost 5 bases and J lost 2 bases. In germline, CDR1 is SGHAT, CDR2 FQNNGV. The length of the CDR3 is 20 residues. CDR3 coding DNA: TGTGCCAGCAGCGCATGGGACAGGGTGCGCAAGAGGTGGAGTAACACTGAAGCTTTCTTT. It codes for CASSAWDRVRKRWSNTEAFF.

Concerning this clonotype itself: This is likely a read error, given that the CDR3 carries no conserved phenylalanine or tryptophan at its end. The chain uses TRBV6-2 or TRBV6-3 and TRBJ1-2; the D is unclear. The CDR3 extends over 12 amino acids. Germline values: CDR1 MNHEY, CDR2 SVGEGT. DNA for the CDR3: TGTACCAGCAGTTACCTCAGAGATGGCTACACCTCC. Its protein is CTSSYLRDGYTS.

As concerns this clonotype: In this CDR3 the conserved last residue, phenylalanine or tryptophan, is missing, so a read error is likely. This chain links TRBV12-3 or TRBV12-4 with TRBJ1-1; D is possibly TRBD1 (5 bases). This CDR3 is built from 14 residues. CDR3 DNA: TGTGCTAGCAGTTTGAGGGGAGTCGGCACTGAAGCTTTCCTT. Amino acids: CASSLRGVGTEAFL.

The gene calls are TRBV28 and TRBJ2-2; D gene ambiguous. Per the germline V gene, CDR1 is MDHEN and CDR2 is SYDVKM. V lost 3 bases, J lost 7 bases, and 9 bases lay in between. The length of the CDR3 is 13 residues. CDR3 loop: CASSLNKSGELFF. CDR3 in DNA: TGTGCCAGCAGTTTGAACAAGAGCGGGGAGCTGTTTTTT.

The genes are TRBV6-1 and TRBJ2-1, with D perhaps TRBD1 (6 bases). V was clipped by 4 bases and J by 8 bases, with 18 bases between them. The CDR3 is made up of 15 amino acids. Germline V gene lookup returns CDR1 MNHNS and CDR2 SASEGT. CDR3 protein: CASSGQDGPFYEQFF. CDR3 nucleotides: TGTGCCAGCAGTGGACAGGACGGGCCCTTCTATGAGCAGTTCTTC.

On this clonotype: This may be a read error, as it is one base from a much larger clone. The rearrangement joins TRBV20-1 to TRBJ2-7, with 9 bases lining up with TRBD2. The CDR3 is 18 amino acids. In germline, CDR1 is DFQATT, CDR2 SNEGSKA (reference sequence). CDR3 region: CSASGALGAGGPSYEHYF. CDR3 coding DNA: TGCAGTGCGTCTGGGGCCTTAGGAGCGGGAGGCCCCTCCTACGAGCATTACTTC.